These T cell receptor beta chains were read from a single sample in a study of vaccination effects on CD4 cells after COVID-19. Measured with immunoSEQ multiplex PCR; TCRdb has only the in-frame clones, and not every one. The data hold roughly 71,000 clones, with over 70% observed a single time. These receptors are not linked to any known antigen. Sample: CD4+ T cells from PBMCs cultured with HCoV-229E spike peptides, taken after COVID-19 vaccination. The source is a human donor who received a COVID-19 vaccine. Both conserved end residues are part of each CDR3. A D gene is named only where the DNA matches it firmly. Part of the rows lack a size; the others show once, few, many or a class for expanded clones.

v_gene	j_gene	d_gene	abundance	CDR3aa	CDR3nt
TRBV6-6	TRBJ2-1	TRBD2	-	CASSRYPVAAGTTSVPNEQFF	TGTGCCAGCAGTCGCTACCCTGTGGCGGCAGGGACTACATCAGTCCCAAATGAGCAGTTCTTC
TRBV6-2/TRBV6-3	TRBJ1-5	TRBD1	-	CASSYSGQGSRQPQHF	TGTGCCAGCAGTTACTCGGGACAGGGTTCGAGACAGCCCCAGCATTTT
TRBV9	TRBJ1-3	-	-	CASSISGTSGNTIYF	TGTGCCAGCAGCATTTCAGGGACCTCTGGAAACACCATATATTTT
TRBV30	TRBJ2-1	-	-	CAWSRVPESYNEQFF	TGTGCCTGGAGTCGGGTCCCAGAATCCTACAATGAGCAGTTCTTC
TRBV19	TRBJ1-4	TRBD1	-	CASSSYRGSNEKLFF	TGTGCCAGTAGTTCGTACAGGGGGTCAAATGAAAAACTGTTTTTT
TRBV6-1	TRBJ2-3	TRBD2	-	CASSAAMTSGDTDTQYF	TGTGCCAGCAGTGCTGCAATGACTAGCGGAGACACAGATACGCAGTATTTT
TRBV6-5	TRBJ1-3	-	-	CASSYGGRAGNTIYF	TGTGCCAGCAGTTACGGGGGACGGGCTGGAAACACCATATATTTT
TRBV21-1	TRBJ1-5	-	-	CASSARDRGQKPQHF	TGTGCCAGCAGCGCTCGGGACAGGGGTCAAAAGCCCCAGCATTTT
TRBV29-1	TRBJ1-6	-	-	CSVVIGNYNSPLHF	TGCAGCGTTGTCATAGGCAACTATAATTCACCCCTCCACTTT
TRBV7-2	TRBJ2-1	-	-	CASSSAGGGYNEQFF	TGTGCCAGCAGCTCTGCAGGGGGGGGCTACAATGAGCAGTTCTTC
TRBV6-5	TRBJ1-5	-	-	CASSSRTESRNQPQHF	TGTGCCAGCAGTTCCAGAACAGAGTCAAGGAATCAGCCCCAGCATTTT
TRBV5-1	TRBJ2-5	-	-	CASSAQWVGETQYF	TGCGCCAGCAGCGCCCAATGGGTTGGAGAGACCCAGTACTTC
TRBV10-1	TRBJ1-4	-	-	CASSESIDPEKLFF	TGCGCCAGCAGTGAGTCGATAGACCCTGAAAAACTGTTTTTT
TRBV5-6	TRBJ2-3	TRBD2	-	CASSLSGGGGTQYF	TGTGCCAGCAGCCTTAGCGGGGGAGGAGGTACGCAGTATTTT
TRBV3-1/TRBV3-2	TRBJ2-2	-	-	CASTGHNTGELFF	TGTGCCAGTACGGGGCACAACACCGGGGAGCTGTTTTTT
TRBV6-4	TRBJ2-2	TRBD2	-	CASSPSVAGEDTGELFF	TGTGCCAGCAGTCCTTCTGTAGCGGGGGAAGACACCGGGGAGCTGTTTTTT
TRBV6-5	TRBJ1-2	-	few	CASSLLPLYGYTF	TGTGCCAGCAGTCTTTTACCCCTTTATGGCTACACCTTC
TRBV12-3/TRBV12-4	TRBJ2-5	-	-	CASSPGLLETQYF	TGTGCCAGCAGCCCCGGACTGTTGGAGACCCAGTACTTC
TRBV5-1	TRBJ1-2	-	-	CASSSRGRANYGYTF	TGCGCCAGCAGCTCTCGTGGACGAGCTAACTATGGCTACACCTTC
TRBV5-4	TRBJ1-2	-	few	CASSPGQPLGYTF	TGTGCCAGCAGCCCGGGCCAACCCCTTGGCTACACCTTC
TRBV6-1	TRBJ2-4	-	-	CASSELTGENSKNIQYF	TGTGCCAGCAGTGAACTGACAGGAGAGAATTCCAAAAACATTCAGTACTTC
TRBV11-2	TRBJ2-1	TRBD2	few	CASRVSGGAFNEQFF	TGTGCCAGCAGGGTCTCCGGGGGGGCGTTCAATGAGCAGTTCTTC
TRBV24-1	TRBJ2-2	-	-	CATTNTGELFF	TGTGCCACCACGAACACCGGGGAGCTGTTTTTT
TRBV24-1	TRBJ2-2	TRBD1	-	CATTGTGDTGELFF	TGTGCCACCACCGGGACAGGGGACACCGGGGAGCTGTTTTTT
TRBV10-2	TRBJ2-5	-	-	CASSDRGLGETQYF	TGCGCCAGCAGTGATCGGGGGTTAGGGGAGACCCAGTACTTC
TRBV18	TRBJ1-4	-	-	CASSPWTAVNEKLFF	TGTGCCAGCTCACCATGGACAGCGGTTAATGAAAAACTGTTTTTT
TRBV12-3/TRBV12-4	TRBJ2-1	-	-	CASSPNQYNEQFF	TGTGCCAGCAGTCCAAACCAGTACAATGAGCAGTTCTTC
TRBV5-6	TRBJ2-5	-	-	CASSRGLGGAETQYF	TGTGCCAGCAGCAGAGGGCTAGGGGGGGCGGAGACCCAGTACTTC
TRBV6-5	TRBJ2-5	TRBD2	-	CASRASGRETQYF	TGTGCCAGCAGGGCCTCCGGGAGGGAGACCCAGTACTTC
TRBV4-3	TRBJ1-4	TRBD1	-	CASSLGTGGSNEKLFF	TGCGCCAGCAGCCTTGGGACAGGGGGCTCTAATGAAAAACTGTTTTTT
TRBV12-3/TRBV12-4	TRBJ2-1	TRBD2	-	CASRTIAGYEQFF	TGTGCCAGCAGGACGATAGCGGGGTATGAGCAGTTCTTC
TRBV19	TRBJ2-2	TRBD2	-	CASRAGLAGGHANTGELFF	TGTGCCAGTAGAGCGGGACTAGCGGGGGGGCACGCGAACACCGGGGAGCTGTTTTTT
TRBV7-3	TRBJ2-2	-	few	CASSSTWTGELFF	TGTGCCAGCAGCTCCACATGGACCGGGGAGCTGTTTTTT
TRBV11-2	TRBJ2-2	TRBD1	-	CASSLVGQGEGPTGELFF	TGTGCCAGCAGCTTAGTAGGACAGGGGGAAGGGCCCACCGGGGAGCTGTTTTTT
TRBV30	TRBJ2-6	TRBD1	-	CAWSGTGGANVLTF	TGTGCCTGGAGCGGGACAGGGGGGGCCAACGTCCTGACTTTC
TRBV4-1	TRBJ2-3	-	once	CASSQDRGPRQYF	TGCGCCAGCAGCCAAGACAGGGGTCCACGGCAGTATTTT
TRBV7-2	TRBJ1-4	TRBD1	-	CASSLSYRGRREKLFF	TGTGCCAGCAGCTTATCCTACAGGGGGCGTCGGGAAAAACTGTTTTTT
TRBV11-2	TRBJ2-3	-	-	CASSSPAYTDTQYF	TGTGCCAGCAGCTCCCCGGCATACACAGATACGCAGTATTTT
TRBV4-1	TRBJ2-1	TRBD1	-	CASSQDTRQGGWNEQFF	TGCGCCAGCAGCCAAGATACAAGACAGGGGGGTTGGAATGAGCAGTTCTTC
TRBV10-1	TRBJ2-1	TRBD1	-	CASSDTDRGPFNEQFF	TGCGCCAGCAGTGATACAGACAGGGGACCCTTCAATGAGCAGTTCTTC
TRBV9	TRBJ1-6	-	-	CASSARLGGNSPLHF	TGTGCCAGCAGCGCCCGATTAGGAGGAAATTCACCCCTCCACTTT
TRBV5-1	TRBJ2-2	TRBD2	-	CASSPYLPSGVMQNTGELFF	TGCGCCAGCAGCCCCTATCTCCCTAGCGGGGTCATGCAAAACACCGGGGAGCTGTTTTTT
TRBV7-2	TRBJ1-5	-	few	CASRTGSQPQHF	TGTGCCAGCAGAACAGGATCTCAGCCCCAGCATTTT
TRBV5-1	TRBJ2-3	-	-	CASRGVGVGTDTQYF	TGCGCCAGCAGGGGTGTTGGGGTAGGAACAGATACGCAGTATTTT
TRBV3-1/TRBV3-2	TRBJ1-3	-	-	CASSQIYGNTIYF	TGTGCCAGCAGCCAAATATACGGAAACACCATATATTTT
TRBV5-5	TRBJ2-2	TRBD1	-	CASSLSLGQAGTGELFF	TGTGCCAGCAGCCTCTCACTCGGACAGGCTGGCACCGGGGAGCTGTTTTTT
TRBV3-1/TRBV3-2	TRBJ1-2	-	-	CASSPRTADGYTF	TGTGCCAGCAGCCCCCGGACGGCCGATGGCTACACCTTC
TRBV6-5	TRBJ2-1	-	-	CASSTRGLSYNEQFF	TGTGCCAGCAGTACCCGGGGTCTCTCCTACAATGAGCAGTTCTTC